Listed below are T cell receptor beta chains from one sample, sequenced in a study of blood T cell repertoires in COVID-19. The assay was immunoSEQ multiplex PCR, and TCRdb's table has in-frame clones only and misses some. Of about 99,000 clones listed, 75% to 90% were seen once; the top ten hold more than 10%. Sequencing used peripheral blood. Receptors were obtained from a human donor in a cohort sampled during active COVID-19. The CDR3 runs from the conserved cysteine through the conserved F or W. The D gene is left open where the match is weak. The size field is filled for only some rows; it gives once, few, many or a size class.

clone_size | d_call | j_call | v_call | cdr3_aa | cdr3_nt
. | . | TRBJ2-1 | TRBV29-1 | CSVEVGSNEQFF | TGCAGCGTTGAGGTAGGGAGCAATGAGCAGTTCTTC
. | . | TRBJ1-2 | TRBV15 | CATSIGQTNYGYTF | TGTGCCACCAGCATAGGTCAGACAAACTATGGCTACACCTTC
. | . | TRBJ1-1 | TRBV7-8 | CASSGGHQNTEAFF | TGTGCCAGCAGCGGGGGACACCAGAACACTGAAGCTTTCTTT
few | TRBD1 | TRBJ2-7 | TRBV18 | CASSRDRGTEQYF | TGTGCCAGCTCACGGGACAGGGGGACCGAGCAGTACTTC
. | . | TRBJ1-2 | TRBV6-4 | CASKPGHNYGYTF | TGTGCCAGCAAACCGGGACACAACTATGGCTACACCTTC
. | TRBD1 | TRBJ2-7 | TRBV5-1 | CASSLGQGRYEQYF | TGCGCCAGCAGCTTAGGACAGGGGCGCTACGAGCAGTACTTC
. | TRBD1 | TRBJ2-7 | TRBV5-8 | CASSTGQRSSYEQYF | TGTGCCAGCAGCACGGGACAGAGAAGCTCCTACGAGCAGTACTTC
few | TRBD2 | TRBJ2-5 | TRBV7-6 | CASSRLAGGTETQYF | TGTGCCAGCAGCCGACTAGCGGGGGGAACGGAGACCCAGTACTTC
. | TRBD1 | TRBJ1-2 | TRBV5-1 | CASSLFTGGNGYTF | TGCGCCAGCAGCTTGTTTACAGGGGGCAATGGCTACACCTTC
once | . | TRBJ1-2 | TRBV5-4 | CASSFGGAYGYTF | TGTGCCAGCAGCTTTGGGGGGGCCTATGGCTACACCTTC
. | . | TRBJ1-2 | TRBV6-2/TRBV6-3 | CASSYPGSLYGYTF | TGTGCCAGCAGTTACCCGGGGTCGCTCTATGGCTACACCTTC
. | TRBD2 | TRBJ2-3 | TRBV5-5 | CASSLERGGQYTQYF | TGTGCCAGCAGCCTAGAGCGGGGGGGCCAATATACGCAGTATTTT
. | . | TRBJ1-1 | TRBV11-2 | CASSADPGAEAFF | TGTGCCAGCAGCGCGGACCCCGGGGCTGAAGCTTTCTTT
. | . | TRBJ1-1 | TRBV4-1 | CASSLGQMNTEAFF | TGCGCCAGCAGCCTAGGACAGATGAACACTGAAGCTTTCTTT
. | TRBD1 | TRBJ1-2 | TRBV10-3 | CAISDHTGDGYTF | TGTGCCATCAGTGATCATACAGGGGATGGCTACACCTTC
. | . | TRBJ2-3 | TRBV4-3 | CASSQRGPGDTQYF | TGCGCCAGCAGCCAAAGGGGCCCGGGAGATACGCAGTATTTT
once | TRBD2 | TRBJ2-2 | TRBV6-6 | CASSSSGGTTGELFF | TGTGCCAGCAGCAGTAGCGGGGGCACCACCGGGGAGCTGTTTTTT
. | TRBD1 | TRBJ1-1 | TRBV19 | CASIGTGLNTEAFF | TGTGCCAGTATAGGGACAGGGTTGAACACTGAAGCTTTCTTT
few | . | TRBJ2-7 | TRBV2 | CASSAGNHEQYF | TGTGCCAGCAGTGCGGGTAACCACGAGCAGTACTTC
. | TRBD2 | TRBJ2-7 | TRBV5-1 | CASSFSSGGFSYEQYF | TGCGCCAGCAGCTTCTCTAGCGGGGGGTTCTCCTACGAGCAGTACTTC
. | TRBD2 | TRBJ2-5 | TRBV7-2 | CASKLAGAETQYF | TGTGCCAGCAAACTAGCGGGGGCGGAGACCCAGTACTTC
. | TRBD1 | TRBJ2-7 | TRBV4-3 | CASSQVGTGYEQYF | TGCGCCAGCAGCCAAGTCGGGACAGGCTACGAGCAGTACTTC
few | . | TRBJ1-6 | TRBV19 | CASSIVLGGYNSPLHF | TGTGCCAGTAGTATAGTATTGGGGGGCTATAATTCACCCCTCCACTTT
. | . | TRBJ2-1 | TRBV18 | CASSPPVAEQFF | TGTGCCAGCTCACCACCGGTGGCCGAGCAGTTCTTC
. | TRBD2 | TRBJ2-5 | TRBV5-4 | CASSFNLESSGGETQYF | TGTGCCAGCAGCTTCAACCTAGAATCTAGCGGGGGAGAGACCCAGTACTTC
. | TRBD1 | TRBJ2-7 | TRBV5-5 | CASSLEGQGIVYEQYF | TGTGCCAGCAGCTTGGAAGGACAGGGTATAGTCTACGAGCAGTACTTC
. | . | TRBJ2-7 | TRBV10-2 | CASLLSYEQYF | TGCGCCAGCCTCCTATCCTACGAGCAGTACTTC
. | TRBD2 | TRBJ2-5 | TRBV5-1 | CASSLVGTSVQETQYF | TGCGCCAGCAGCTTGGTTGGGACTAGCGTACAAGAGACCCAGTACTTC
. | . | TRBJ1-6 | TRBV9 | CASSEGQYNSPLHF | TGTGCCAGCAGCGAGGGGCAGTATAATTCACCCCTCCACTTT
. | . | TRBJ1-2 | TRBV18 | CASSADSSANYGYTF | TGTGCCAGCTCGGCGGACAGCTCAGCTAACTATGGCTACACCTTC
. | TRBD1 | TRBJ1-2 | TRBV12-5 | CASGTRTGNGYTF | TGTGCTAGTGGTACCAGGACAGGGAACGGCTACACCTTC
. | TRBD1 | TRBJ2-6 | TRBV9 | CASSVDRQGPSGANVLTF | TGTGCCAGCAGCGTAGATCGACAGGGTCCCTCTGGGGCCAACGTCCTGACTTTC
few | TRBD2 | TRBJ2-1 | TRBV10-1 | CASSESSGGYNEQFF | TGCGCCAGCAGTGAGTCTAGCGGGGGATACAATGAGCAGTTCTTC
. | . | TRBJ1-2 | TRBV20-1 | CSASAGEGYGYTF | TGCAGTGCTAGTGCGGGAGAGGGCTATGGCTACACCTTC
. | TRBD1 | TRBJ2-7 | TRBV7-2 | CASSLGGQASYEQYF | TGTGCCAGCAGCTTAGGGGGACAGGCGTCCTACGAGCAGTACTTC
once | TRBD1 | TRBJ2-2 | TRBV3-1/TRBV3-2 | CASSQDRRQGLTGELFF | TGTGCCAGCAGCCAAGATCGAAGACAGGGGTTGACCGGGGAGCTGTTTTTT
. | . | TRBJ1-4 | TRBV5-6 | CASSAVAGRTEKLFF | TGTGCCAGCAGCGCTGTGGCAGGGAGGACTGAAAAACTGTTTTTT
. | . | TRBJ1-5 | TRBV27 | CASSPGWGLNSNQPQHF | TGTGCCAGCAGTCCAGGGTGGGGTTTAAATAGCAATCAGCCCCAGCATTTT
. | . | TRBJ2-5 | TRBV3-1/TRBV3-2 | CASSQDQGLEQETQYF | TGTGCCAGCAGCCAAGATCAGGGACTGGAGCAAGAGACCCAGTACTTC
. | TRBD1 | TRBJ1-2 | TRBV29-1 | CSVVAHRGLTGYTF | TGCAGCGTTGTCGCGCACAGGGGGCTTACTGGCTACACCTTC
. | TRBD2 | TRBJ2-7 | TRBV7-2 | CASKTSGSSYEQYF | TGTGCCAGCAAAACTAGCGGGAGCTCCTACGAGCAGTACTTC
few | TRBD1 | TRBJ1-5 | TRBV7-9 | CASTKRTGSEQPQHF | TGTGCCAGCACCAAGAGGACAGGGTCGGAGCAGCCCCAGCATTTT
. | TRBD1 | TRBJ1-5 | TRBV30 | CAWSRGQGSQPQHF | TGTGCCTGGAGTAGAGGACAGGGGAGTCAGCCCCAGCATTTT
once | . | TRBJ2-3 | TRBV24-1 | CATSDPGHTDTQYF | TGTGCCACCAGTGACCCGGGACACACAGATACGCAGTATTTT
. | TRBD1 | TRBJ1-1 | TRBV27 | CASIPTAGTGGTEAFF | TGTGCCAGCATACCAACTGCCGGGACAGGGGGCACTGAAGCTTTCTTT
few | . | TRBJ2-7 | TRBV4-2 | CASSQERDNSLGF | TGTGCCAGCAGCCAAGAGAGGGACAATTCTCTGGGGTTC
. | TRBD1 | TRBJ1-2 | TRBV6-6 | CASSRPGGQGVYGYTF | TGTGCCAGCAGTCGACCGGGAGGGCAGGGGGTCTATGGCTACACCTTC
. | TRBD1 | TRBJ1-1 | TRBV5-6 | CASSLMGDSLVTEAFF | TGTGCCAGCAGCCTTATGGGGGACAGCTTGGTAACTGAAGCTTTCTTT
once | TRBD1 | TRBJ2-2 | TRBV18 | CASSPLKGAVTNTGELFF | TGTGCCAGCTCACCACTCAAGGGGGCGGTGACGAACACCGGGGAGCTGTTTTTT
. | . | TRBJ1-2 | TRBV7-2 | CASSASGTRGYTF | TGTGCCAGCAGCGCGAGCGGGACGAGAGGCTACACCTTC
. | . | TRBJ2-7 | TRBV7-9 | CASTPGEEPHEQYF | TGTGCCAGCACCCCGGGGGAGGAGCCCCACGAGCAGTACTTC
. | . | TRBJ2-3 | TRBV5-4 | CASSNGGPGTDTQYF | TGTGCCAGCAGCAACGGGGGGCCCGGGACAGATACGCAGTATTTT
. | TRBD1 | TRBJ1-4 | TRBV30 | CAWSPLRDRGVEKLFF | TGTGCCTGGAGCCCCCTCCGAGACAGGGGCGTTGAAAAACTGTTTTTT
. | . | TRBJ1-4 | TRBV18 | CASSPVNSLNEKLFF | TGTGCCAGCTCACCAGTTAACAGCCTTAATGAAAAACTGTTTTTT
. | . | TRBJ2-6 | TRBV4-2 | CASSQDPGGQVWANVLTF | TGTGCCAGCAGCCAAGATCCAGGTGGCCAGGTGTGGGCCAACGTCCTGACTTTC